This T cell receptor (beta chain) was found in a study of blood T cell repertoires in COVID-19. Study in general: Both acute and convalescent COVID-19 samples were obtained from the United States, Italy and Spain. PBMCs, B-cell-depleted T cells, or T cells were the source of the cDNA or gDNA that made up the material.

As handled by the study authors: Amplification of reference gene primers was used by the study to estimate nucleated cell counts. Profiling relied on immunoSEQ multiplex PCR, and the TCRdb table lists in-frame clones only, not all of them. V and J calls and clone size are given by that table; D and trimming were obtained from the DNA. The table shows some 30,000 clones, with about nine tenths occurring only once. Germline assignment: CDR1 SGHRS and CDR2 YFSETQ. This CDR3 comprises 17 residues. Trimming removed 0 bases from V and 3 bases from J; junction bases left unmatched: 11. The sequence was obtained from a human donor with active COVID-19. The donor label of this sample is uncertain. This chain links TRBV5-1 with TRBJ2-5; 7 positions agree with TRBD1. Material: peripheral blood. CDR3 bases: TGCGCCAGCAGCTTGGAAGTAATAGGGACAGTCGAAGAGACCCAGTACTTC. Its protein product is CASSLEVIGTVEETQYF.